These 5 T cell receptor beta chains were sequenced from one sample in a study of blood T cell repertoires in COVID-19. This table comes from immunoSEQ multiplex PCR, and its TCRdb copy is limited to in-frame clones, with some not included. The sample lists about 70,000 clones, roughly 90% occurring once. Input material: peripheral blood. These receptors all come from a human donor in a cohort sampled during active COVID-19.

The chain links TRBV28 to TRBJ2-3; D is ambiguous. The CDR3 totals 13 residues. Trimming stripped 3 bases from V and 2 bases from J, with 6 bases between. Per germline, CDR1 MDHEN and CDR2 SYDVKM. CDR3 sequence: CASSFSSTDTQYF. The CDR3, as DNA: TGTGCCAGCAGTTTCTCCTCCACAGATACGCAGTATTTT. Drawing the rest from reference TRBV28 and TRBJ2-3, the complete variable domain is DVKVTQSSRYLVKRTGEKVFLECVQDMDHENMFWYRQDPGLGLRLIYFSYDVKMKEKGDIPEGYSVSREKKERFSLILESASTNQTSMYLCASSFSSTDTQYFGPGTRLTVL.

This chain connects TRBV4-3 to TRBJ2-7; tentatively, D is TRBD1 (7 bases). Trimming took 0 bases from V and 5 from J, leaving 14 bases between them. Per germline, CDR1 LGHNA and CDR2 YSLEER. This CDR3 contains 15 residues. CDR3 nucleotide sequence: TGCGCCAGCAGCCAAGATAGTTCAGGGGGGAACGAGCAGTACTTC. Protein: CASSQDSSGGNEQYF.

The rearrangement joins TRBV27 to TRBJ1-1; D may be TRBD1 (5 bases). Per germline, CDR1 MNHEY and CDR2 SMNVEV (reference sequence). The CDR3 covers 17 residues. Trimming shortened V by 0 bases and J by 4 bases, and 18 bases separated the two germline ends. The CDR3 nucleotides are TGTGCCAGCAGTTTATCGCCGGCCATCCTAGGGGTCACTGAAGCTTTCTTT. It specifies CASSLSPAILGVTEAFF.

The chain combines TRBV2 with TRBJ2-1; D may be TRBD1 (5 bases). The V gene lost 4 bases and the J gene lost 2 bases, with 9 bases spanning the gap. From germline, CDR1 is SNHLY and CDR2 FYNNEI. This CDR3 has 14 residues. As DNA, the CDR3 is TGTGCCAGCAGTGTCCAGGGTCCCTACAATGAGCAGTTCTTC. Its translation is CASSVQGPYNEQFF.

The chain has TRBV12-3 or TRBV12-4 and TRBJ1-5; no clear D. This CDR3 has 13 residues. Trimming took 6 bases from V and 4 from J, leaving 10 bases between them. CDR3 sequence: CASSQTGNQPQHF. In nucleotides, the CDR3 is TGTGCCAGCAGCCAGACGGGGAATCAGCCCCAGCATTTT.